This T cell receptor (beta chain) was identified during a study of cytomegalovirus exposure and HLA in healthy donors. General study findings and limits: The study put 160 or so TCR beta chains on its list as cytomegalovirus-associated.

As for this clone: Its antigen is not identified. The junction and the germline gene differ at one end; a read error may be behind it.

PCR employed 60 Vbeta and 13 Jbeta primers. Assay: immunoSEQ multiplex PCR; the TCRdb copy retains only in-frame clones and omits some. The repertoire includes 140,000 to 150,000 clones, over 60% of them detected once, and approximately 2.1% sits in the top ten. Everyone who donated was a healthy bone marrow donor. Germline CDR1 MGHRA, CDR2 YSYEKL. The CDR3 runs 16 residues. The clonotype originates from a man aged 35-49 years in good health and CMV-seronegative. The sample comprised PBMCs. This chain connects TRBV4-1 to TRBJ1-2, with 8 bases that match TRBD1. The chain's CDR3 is CASSQFWTGSNYGYPF. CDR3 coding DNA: TGCGCCAGCAGCCAATTTTGGACAGGGAGCAACTATGGCTACCCCTTC.